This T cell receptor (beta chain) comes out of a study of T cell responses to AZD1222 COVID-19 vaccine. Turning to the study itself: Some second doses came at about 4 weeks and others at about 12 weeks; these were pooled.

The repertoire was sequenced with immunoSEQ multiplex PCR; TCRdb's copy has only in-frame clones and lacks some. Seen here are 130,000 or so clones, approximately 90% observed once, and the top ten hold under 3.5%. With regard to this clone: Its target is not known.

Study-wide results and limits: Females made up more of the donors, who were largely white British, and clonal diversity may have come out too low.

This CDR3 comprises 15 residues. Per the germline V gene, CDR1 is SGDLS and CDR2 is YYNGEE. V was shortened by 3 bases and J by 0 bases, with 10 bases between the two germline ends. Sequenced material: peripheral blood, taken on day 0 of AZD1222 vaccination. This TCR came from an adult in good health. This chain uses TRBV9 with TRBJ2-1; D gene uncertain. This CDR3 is CASSAWDSSYNEQFF. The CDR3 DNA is TGTGCCAGCAGCGCCTGGGATAGCTCCTACAATGAGCAGTTCTTC. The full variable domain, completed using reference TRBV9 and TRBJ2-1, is DSGVTQTPKHLITATGQRVTLRCSPRSGDLSVYWYQQSLDQGLQFLIQYYNGEERAKGNILERFSAQQFPDLHSELNLSSLELGDSALYFCASSAWDSSYNEQFFGPGTRLTVL.